The text below deals with one T cell receptor (beta chain). The data stem from a study of blood T cell repertoires in COVID-19. Study details: COVID-19 samples from acute and convalescent phases originated in the United States, Italy and Spain. Nucleic acid was either cDNA or gDNA, and it came from T cells, B-cell-depleted T cells, or PBMCs.

Trimming took 5 bases from V and 1 from J, leaving 10 bases between them. CDR3 length: 15 amino acids. CDR1 and CDR2 from the germline V gene are KGHDR and SFDVKD. In the source study's methods: Amplification of reference gene primers provided the estimated nucleated cell counts. Sequencing was performed with immunoSEQ multiplex PCR; in TCRdb, only in-frame clones are kept and a portion is missing. Clone size and V and J calls were adopted from that table, with D and trimming inferred from the DNA. This table has fewer than 75,000 clones, 79% appearing once. This chain connects TRBV24-1 to TRBJ2-2, with D possibly TRBD1 on 5 matching bases. The material sequenced was peripheral blood. The clonotype was recovered from a man between 60 and 70 years old with acute or convalescent COVID-19. The CDR3 region is CATSALRGNTGELFF. CDR3 sequence (DNA): TGTGCCACCAGTGCTCTAAGGGGGAACACCGGGGAGCTGTTTTTT.